This passage covers 18 T cell receptor beta chains from one sample sequenced in a study of shared clonotypes between healthy human individuals. Some clones are missing from TCRdb's copy, which holds only in-frame ones; the method was immunoSEQ multiplex PCR. The repertoire has about 1.5 million clones, under 99% of them found once; the top ten carry roughly 0.4%. Specimen: naive CD4+ T cells sorted from blood. Specified subset: CD45RA+ positively selected. These receptors originate from a man aged 25 to 40 in good health.

This clone appeared once. The J gene is TRBJ1-1, the V gene TRBV6-1, with no clear D. The germline gives CDR1 MNHNS, CDR2 SASEGT. Trimming took 4 bases from V and 5 from J, leaving 14 bases between them. The CDR3 is 14 residues long. CDR3 sequence: CASSVAGRWTEAFF. The CDR3 bases are TGTGCCAGCAGTGTGGCGGGGAGGTGGACTGAAGCTTTCTTT.

The gene calls are TRBV29-1 and TRBJ1-5, with TRBD1 matching over 7 bases. The CDR3 extends over 14 amino acids. CDR1 SQVTM and CDR2 ANQGSEA come from the germline V gene. The V segment lost 4 bases and the J segment 2 bases; nucleotides outside the gene matches: 5. The CDR3 DNA reads as TGCAGCGTTGCCCAGGGGGTTGGCAATCAGCCCCAGCATTTT. It translates to CSVAQGVGNQPQHF.

The chain links TRBV5-1 to TRBJ2-7; 10 bases are shared with TRBD1. CDR1 is SGHRS and CDR2 is YFSETQ in the germline V gene. Trimming cost V 4 bases and J 6 bases; bases outside gene matches: 13. There are 16 residues in the CDR3. The chain's CDR3 is CASSPTTGGIKGEQYF. CDR3 bases: TGCGCCAGCAGCCCGACGACAGGGGGCATTAAGGGCGAGCAGTACTTC.

This sequence joins TRBV7-9 and TRBJ2-7; perhaps TRBD1 as D (6 bases). This CDR3 is built from 13 residues. V lost 2 bases, J lost 3 bases, and 8 bases lay in between. Germline assignment: CDR1 SEHNR and CDR2 FQNEAQ (reference sequence). The CDR3 protein is CASSLRQDYEQYF. The DNA of the CDR3 is TGTGCCAGCAGCTTAAGACAGGACTACGAGCAGTACTTC.

The chain is built from TRBV9 and TRBJ2-1; D might be TRBD1 (6 bases). CDR3 length: 14 amino acids. Trimming pared 3 bases from V and 2 bases from J, leaving 9 bases between. Germline loops: CDR1 SGDLS, CDR2 YYNGEE. The CDR3 region is CASSARDTYNEQFF. CDR3 bases: TGTGCCAGCAGCGCACGGGACACCTACAATGAGCAGTTCTTC. Based on the CDR3 plus reference TRBV9 and TRBJ2-1, the full variable domain is DSGVTQTPKHLITATGQRVTLRCSPRSGDLSVYWYQQSLDQGLQFLIQYYNGEERAKGNILERFSAQQFPDLHSELNLSSLELGDSALYFCASSARDTYNEQFFGPGTRLTVL.

The V call is TRBV25-1, the J call TRBJ2-7; D is unclear. Germline CDR1 and CDR2: MGHDK and SYGVNS. Trimming cost V 3 bases and J 7 bases, with 16 bases left between them. This CDR3 is 14 amino acids long. Here the CDR3 DNA reads TGTGCCAGCAGTGATTCCCTGCCCCCCGAGGAGCAGTACTTC. Its protein is CASSDSLPPEEQYF.

This sequence joins TRBV18 and TRBJ2-4, with 10 bases aligning to TRBD1. V was clipped by 6 bases and J by 0 bases; unmatched bases: 8. Germline-derived CDR1 and CDR2 are KGHSH and LQKENI. There are 17 residues in the CDR3. The CDR3 is CASSSRDRGLAKNIQYF. The CDR3 DNA is TGTGCCAGCTCGTCCCGGGACAGGGGCCTAGCCAAAAACATTCAGTACTTC.

The gene calls are TRBV14 and TRBJ2-5; no clear D. Germline V gene data show CDR1 as SGHDN and CDR2 as FVKESK. The CDR3 loop spans 16 amino acids. Trimming took off 2 bases at V and 1 base at J, with 14 bases between the two ends. The CDR3 here is CASSQHARATQETQYF. CDR3 sequence (DNA): TGTGCCAGCAGCCAACACGCCCGGGCAACCCAAGAGACCCAGTACTTC.

On this clone: Other DNA sequences in this sample translate to the same CDR3. V gene TRBV5-1 combines with J gene TRBJ2-3, with D possibly matching TRBD2 (6 bases). The CDR3 runs to 15 residues. Germline V gives CDR1 SGHRS, CDR2 YFSETQ. The germline V and J ends were trimmed by 1 base and 0 bases, with 9 bases remaining between them. In DNA, the CDR3 is TGCGCCAGCAGCTTGAGTGGGACTAGCACAGATACGCAGTATTTT. Translating gives CASSLSGTSTDTQYF.

The CDR3 reads CASSPMGPRTDTQYF. CDR3 sequence (DNA): TGCGCCAGCAGCCCGATGGGGCCGAGGACAGATACGCAGTATTTT. This chain uses TRBV4-3 with TRBJ2-3; D is possibly TRBD1 (5 bases). From germline, CDR1 is LGHNA and CDR2 YSLEER. Trimming left V 4 bases short and J 3 bases short, with 14 bases between. This CDR3 region has 15 residues.

The chain couples TRBV5-1 to TRBJ1-1, with 11 nucleotides matching TRBD1. Germline V gives CDR1 SGHRS, CDR2 YFSETQ. V lost 7 bases to trimming and J lost 5 bases; unmatched junction nucleotides: 7. This CDR3 contains 14 residues. The CDR3 nucleotides read TGCGCCAGCTTCCGGGGACAGGGGGATACTGAAGCTTTCTTT. Its protein product is CASFRGQGDTEAFF.

The chain couples TRBV6-5 to TRBJ2-7; D tentatively fits TRBD1 or TRBD2 (6 bases each). V lost 6 bases and J 1 base, leaving 16 bases between the germline ends. This CDR3 has 15 amino acids. In germline, CDR1 is MNHEY, CDR2 SVGAGI. The CDR3 loop reads CASRKGTGRSYEQYF. CDR3 coding DNA: TGTGCCAGCAGAAAGGGAACAGGGAGGTCCTACGAGCAGTACTTC.

This clone is a singleton in its sample. The chain combines TRBV6-6 with TRBJ1-5, with 7 bases identical to TRBD1. The CDR3 contains 16 residues. CDR1 MNHNY and CDR2 SVGAGI come from the germline V gene (reference sequence). Losses at the gene ends were 7 bases for V and 2 bases for J; bases not matched to a gene: 11. The CDR3: CASTTARGGGNQPQHF. CDR3 coding DNA: TGTGCCAGCACTACCGCCAGAGGGGGCGGCAATCAGCCCCAGCATTTT.

This clone was counted a few times. The chain combines TRBV11-2 with TRBJ1-5; TRBD1 is a possible D gene (6 bases). V was shortened by 5 bases and J by 6 bases, with 11 bases between the two germline ends. Germline-derived CDR1 and CDR2 are SGHAT and FQNNGV. The CDR3 contains 13 residues. The CDR3 sequence: CASSTGLGQPQHF. CDR3 in DNA: TGTGCCAGCAGCACAGGGCTCGGTCAGCCCCAGCATTTT.

The rearrangement uses TRBV15 and TRBJ1-1, with D perhaps matching TRBD1 (5 bases). Germline CDR1 LNHNV, CDR2 YYDKDF (reference sequence). V was clipped by 0 bases and J by 3 bases, with 8 bases between them. The CDR3 length is 14 residues. This chain's CDR3 is CATSRDLGDTEAFF. The CDR3 bases are TGTGCCACCAGCAGAGATCTGGGGGACACTGAAGCTTTCTTT. Together with reference TRBV15 and TRBJ1-1, the CDR3 gives the full variable domain: DAMVIQNPRYQVTQFGKPVTLSCSQTLNHNVMYWYQQKSSQAPKLLFHYYDKDFNNEADTPDNFQSRRPNTSFCFLDIRSPGLGDTAMYLCATSRDLGDTEAFFGQGTRLTVV.

The chain combines TRBV7-2 with TRBJ2-3, with 11 bases fitting TRBD2. The germline V gene encodes CDR1 SGHTA and CDR2 FQGNSA. The CDR3 is 16 amino acids. V dropped 7 bases and J dropped 0; count of bases not matched to a gene: 6. CDR3 sequence: CASNGRTSGSTDTQYF. In DNA form, the CDR3 reads TGTGCCAGCAACGGAAGGACTAGCGGGAGCACAGATACGCAGTATTTT.

The DNA of the CDR3 is TGTGCCAGCACGGGACCCCGCTCCCAGTACTTC. It specifies CASTGPRSQYF. The rearrangement links TRBV21-1 to TRBJ2-5. TRBV21-1 is termed a pseudogene. CDR3 length equals 11 residues.

Worth noting for this clone: Other DNA variants within this sample encode the same CDR3. The chain has TRBV29-1 and TRBJ1-1; D not certain. V was trimmed by 4 bases and J by 0 bases, leaving 9 bases between them. Germline lookup yields CDR1 SQVTM and CDR2 ANQGSEA. This CDR3 has 13 amino acids. Written as DNA, the CDR3 is TGCAGCGTTGTGAGGAAACTGAACACTGAAGCTTTCTTT. This gives the protein CSVVRKLNTEAFF.